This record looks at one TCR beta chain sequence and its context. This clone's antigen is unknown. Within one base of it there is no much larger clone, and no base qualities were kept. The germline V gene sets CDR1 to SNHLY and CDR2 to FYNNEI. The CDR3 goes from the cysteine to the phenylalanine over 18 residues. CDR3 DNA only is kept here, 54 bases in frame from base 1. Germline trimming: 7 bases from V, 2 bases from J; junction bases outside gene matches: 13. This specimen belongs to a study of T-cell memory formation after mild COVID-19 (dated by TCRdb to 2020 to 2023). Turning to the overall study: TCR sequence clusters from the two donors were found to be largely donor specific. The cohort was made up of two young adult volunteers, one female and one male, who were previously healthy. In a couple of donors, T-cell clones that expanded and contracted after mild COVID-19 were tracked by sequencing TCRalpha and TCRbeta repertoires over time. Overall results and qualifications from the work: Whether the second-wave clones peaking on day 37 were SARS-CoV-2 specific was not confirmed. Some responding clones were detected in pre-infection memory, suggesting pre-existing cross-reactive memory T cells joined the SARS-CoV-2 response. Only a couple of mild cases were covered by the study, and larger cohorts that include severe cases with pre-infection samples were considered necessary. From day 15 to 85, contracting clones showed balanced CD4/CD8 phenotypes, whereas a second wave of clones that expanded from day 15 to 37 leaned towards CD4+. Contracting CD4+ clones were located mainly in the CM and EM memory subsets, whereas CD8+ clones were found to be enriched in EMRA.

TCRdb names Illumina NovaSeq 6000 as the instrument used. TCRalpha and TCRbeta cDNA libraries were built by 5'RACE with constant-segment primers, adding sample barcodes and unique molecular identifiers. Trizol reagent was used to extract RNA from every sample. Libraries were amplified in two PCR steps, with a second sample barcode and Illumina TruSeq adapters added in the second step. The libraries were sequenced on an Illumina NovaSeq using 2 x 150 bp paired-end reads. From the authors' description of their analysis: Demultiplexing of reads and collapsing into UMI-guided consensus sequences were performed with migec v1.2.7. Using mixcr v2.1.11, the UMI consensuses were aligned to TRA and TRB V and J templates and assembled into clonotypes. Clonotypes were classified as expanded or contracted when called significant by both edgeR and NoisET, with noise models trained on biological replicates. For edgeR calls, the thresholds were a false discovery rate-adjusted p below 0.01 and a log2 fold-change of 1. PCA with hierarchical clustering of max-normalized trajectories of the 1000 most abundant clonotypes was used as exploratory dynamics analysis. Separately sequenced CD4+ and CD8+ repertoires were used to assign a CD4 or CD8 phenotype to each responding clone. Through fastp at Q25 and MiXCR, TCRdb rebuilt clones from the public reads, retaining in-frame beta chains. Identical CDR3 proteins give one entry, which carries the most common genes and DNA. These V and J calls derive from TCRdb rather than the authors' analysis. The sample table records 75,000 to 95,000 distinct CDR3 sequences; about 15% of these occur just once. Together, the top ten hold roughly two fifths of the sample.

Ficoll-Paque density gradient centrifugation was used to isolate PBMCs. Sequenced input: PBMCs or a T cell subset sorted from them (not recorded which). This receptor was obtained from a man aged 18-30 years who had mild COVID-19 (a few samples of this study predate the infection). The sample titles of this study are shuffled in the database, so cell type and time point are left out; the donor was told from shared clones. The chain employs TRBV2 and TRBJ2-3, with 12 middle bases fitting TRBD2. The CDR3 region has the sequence CASTRTSGANTYTDTQYF. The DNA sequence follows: TGTGCCAGCACCAGGACTAGCGGGGCGAACACATACACAGATACGCAGTATTTT. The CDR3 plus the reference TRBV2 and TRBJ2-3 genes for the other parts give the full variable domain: EPEVTQTPSHQVTQMGQEVILRCVPISNHLYFYWYRQILGQKVEFLVSFYNNEISEKSEIFDDQFSVERPDGSNFTLKIRSTKLEDSAMYFCASTRTSGANTYTDTQYFGPGTRLTVL.